A single sample gave rise to the 8 T cell receptor beta chains below, sequenced in a study of blood T cells in healthy people across ages. Using a J-beta primer mix together with a sample-barcoded 5' primer, a second PCR was run for about 6 to 11 cycles. Via MiXCR, TCRdb re-called the 5' RACE reads, giving one row per CDR3 protein. The sample includes around 1.5 million distinct CDR3 sequences, about 35% of them seen just once. The sample comprised blood. These receptors came from a woman younger than 45 in good health.

In the case of this clonotype: One junction end does not reproduce the germline sequence, and a read error may be involved. This chain joins TRBV5-1 and TRBJ1-5; perhaps TRBD1 as D (6 bases). Germline V gene sequence: CDR1 SGHRS, CDR2 YFSETQ. This CDR3 spans 16 amino acids. The CDR3 sequence: CASSPGLGKGDQPRHF. CDR3 bases: TGCGCCAGCAGCCCCGGTTTAGGGAAGGGGGATCAGCCCCGGCATTTT.

This chain joins TRBV11-2 and TRBJ2-5; D is undetermined. Looked up from germline, CDR1 is SGHAT and CDR2 is FQNNGV. The CDR3 runs to 15 residues. V was shortened by 1 base and J by 3 bases, with 12 bases between the two germline ends. CDR3 sequence reads: CASSLVLRREETQYF. CDR3 nucleotide sequence: TGTGCCAGCAGCTTAGTACTCCGGAGAGAAGAGACCCAGTACTTC.

A few counts support this clonotype. Compared with germline, one end of the junction differs, possibly owing to a read error. The chain uses TRBV9 and TRBJ2-7; 8 bases match TRBD1. Looked up from germline, CDR1 is SGDLS and CDR2 is YYNGEE. This CDR3 contains 18 residues. This chain's CDR3 is CANSVSSGGGSSSYEQYF. The DNA for the CDR3 is TGTGCCAACAGCGTGAGCTCAGGGGGCGGCTCAAGCTCCTACGAGCAGTACTTC. Using reference TRBV9 and TRBJ2-7 for the parts outside the CDR3, the full variable domain is DSGVTQTPKHLITATGQRVTLRCSPRSGDLSVYWYQQSLDQGLQFLIQYYNGEERAKGNILERFSAQQFPDLHSELNLSSLELGDSALYFCANSVSSGGGSSSYEQYFGPGTRLTVT.

The chain has TRBV6-5 and TRBJ2-3; D is ambiguous. The CDR3 has 14 amino acids. Germline V gene sequence: CDR1 MNHEY, CDR2 SVGAGI. The V and J ends lost 10 bases and 4 bases respectively, with 18 bases between them. Here the CDR3 reads CATAPAGTPDTQYF. CDR3 nucleotide sequence: TGTGCCACCGCCCCGGCAGGTACACCAGATACGCAGTATTTT.

The CDR3, as DNA: TGCAGTGCCGAAGTCCTGGACGGGCTCCAAGAGACCCAGTACTTC. It codes for CSAEVLDGLQETQYF. The gene calls are TRBV20-1 and TRBJ2-4; unclear D gene. The DNA end is a closer match to TRBJ2-5, so the J assignment may be wrong. Germline V CDR1 and CDR2: DFQATT, SNEGSKA (reference sequence). The CDR3 extends over 15 amino acids.

The rearrangement uses TRBV5-1 and TRBJ1-2; no clear D gene. Germline V CDR1 and CDR2: SGHRS, YFSETQ. The CDR3 runs 15 residues. Trimming took off 4 bases at V and 8 bases at J, with 21 bases between the two ends. The chain's CDR3 is CASSTGRPEFGGYTF. DNA for the CDR3: TGCGCCAGCAGCACCGGACGGCCTGAGTTCGGCGGCTACACCTTC.

J is TRBJ2-1 and V is TRBV30; 8 bases agree with TRBD1. The CDR3 loop spans 15 amino acids. Germline-derived CDR1 and CDR2 are GTSNPN and SVGIG (reference sequence). The J segment lost 10 bases and the V segment lost 2 bases, leaving 13 bases of the junction unmatched. The CDR3 DNA reads TGTGCCTGGAGTTCGATCCGGGACAGGTTTCACGAGCAGTTCTTC. This encodes CAWSSIRDRFHEQFF.

This rearrangement joins TRBV9 to TRBJ1-1; D is possibly TRBD1 (6 bases). This CDR3 has 14 amino acids. Trimming pared 0 bases from V and 6 bases from J, leaving 12 bases between. Per germline, CDR1 SGDLS and CDR2 YYNGEE. CDR3 sequence reads: CASSVVSGASEAFF. The CDR3 DNA follows: TGTGCCAGCAGCGTAGTATCAGGGGCCTCTGAAGCTTTCTTT.